The sequence of this T cell receptor (beta chain) was determined in a study of T cell responses to AZD1222 COVID-19 vaccine. Study-wide results and caveats: Only a handful of individuals given AZD1222 were seropositive at baseline. An increase in Spike-specific TCR breadth and depth was observed after two AZD1222 doses.

Libraries were prepared by immunoSEQ multiplex PCR; TCRdb keeps only in-frame clonotypes and omits some of them. Found here are around 160,000 clones, about 93% of them singletons; the top ten hold less than 5.5%. The CDR3 is made up of 15 amino acids. V shed 4 bases and J 9 bases; nucleotides not matched to a gene: 13. Germline loops: CDR1 SGHAT, CDR2 FQNNGV. About this clone itself: The antigen remains undetermined.

The source was peripheral blood, collected on day 0 of AZD1222 vaccination. This TCR was sampled from an adult in good health. This chain joins TRBV11-2 and TRBJ2-7, with 9 nucleotides matching TRBD1. This CDR3 reads CASSSRTGALTGQYF. In DNA form, the CDR3 reads TGTGCCAGCAGCTCCCGGACAGGGGCGTTAACGGGGCAGTACTTC.